A selection of T cell receptor beta chains follows, all from one sample in a study of T-cell memory formation after mild COVID-19. TCRdb used MiXCR to reprocess the 5' RACE reads, holding one entry per CDR3 protein. The sample has about 360,000 distinct CDR3 sequences, roughly 14% seen once. The sequenced material came from PBMCs or a T cell subset sorted from them (not recorded which). The receptors here all came from a man aged 18 to 30 who had mild COVID-19 (a few samples of this study predate the infection). Cell type and time point are not known. Each CDR3 is given without its conserved first and last residue. The order of the fields is V gene, J gene, CDR3 protein.

v_gene: TRBV7-9; j_gene: TRBJ1-2; CDR3aa: ASSLGAGYGYT
v_gene: TRBV2; j_gene: TRBJ2-7; CDR3aa: ASSAGPTSSYEQY
v_gene: TRBV20-1; j_gene: TRBJ1-5; CDR3aa: SARTALNQPQH
v_gene: TRBV29-1; j_gene: TRBJ2-7; CDR3aa: SVEGDRGPEKY
v_gene: TRBV15; j_gene: TRBJ2-1; CDR3aa: ATSREEGGGYYNEQF
v_gene: TRBV4-2; j_gene: TRBJ2-3; CDR3aa: ASSHGTSGGHNPTDTQY
v_gene: TRBV10-2; j_gene: TRBJ2-5; CDR3aa: ASRGGSGGDQETQY
v_gene: TRBV13; j_gene: TRBJ1-1; CDR3aa: ASSLGSEGAF
v_gene: TRBV2; j_gene: TRBJ1-2; CDR3aa: ASSEDGTFYGYT
v_gene: TRBV24-1; j_gene: TRBJ1-1; CDR3aa: ATSGTGRVTEAF
v_gene: TRBV6-2/TRBV6-3; j_gene: TRBJ2-1; CDR3aa: ASSRQGLNNEQF
v_gene: TRBV4-2; j_gene: TRBJ2-5; CDR3aa: ASSPYPRESEETQY
v_gene: TRBV19; j_gene: TRBJ1-2; CDR3aa: ASGVIGQTVRMDYGYT
v_gene: TRBV28; j_gene: TRBJ2-2; CDR3aa: ASSTFQANTGELF
v_gene: TRBV29-1; j_gene: TRBJ2-2; CDR3aa: SARTVFNTGELF